This entry lists 21 T cell receptor beta chains sequenced from one sample in a study of tumor and adjacent non-tumor tissue in lung cancer. RNA was extracted from bulk tissue without any cell sorting. Three rounds of nested PCR, following a modified ARM-PCR protocol, produced the TCRbeta library. Each CDR3 protein is one row after TCRdb ran MiXCR on the multiplex PCR reads. Of fewer than 130,000 distinct CDR3 sequences detected, approximately 84% appear once; the ten largest clones hold approximately 22%. Sequenced: lung tumor tissue. The receptors originated from a man in his 70s with non-small cell lung cancer.

Worth noting for this clonotype: One base away lies a much larger clone, so this may be a sequencing read error. The chain combines TRBV7-9 with TRBJ1-5; the match to TRBD1 covers 9 bases. Germline V gene sequence: CDR1 SEHNR, CDR2 FQNEAQ (reference sequence). The CDR3 covers 16 residues. The CDR3 is CGSSLGIGQGNQPQHF. The CDR3 DNA is TGTGGCAGCAGCTTAGGAATTGGACAGGGGAATCAGCCCCAGCATTTT.

The chain has TRBV6-5 and TRBJ2-5; D is undetermined. The germline V gene encodes CDR1 MNHEY and CDR2 SVGAGI. CDR3 length: 17 amino acids. CDR3 loop: CVGSSAGSGFPQETQYF. The CDR3 DNA is TGTGTCGGCAGTTCCGCCGGGTCAGGATTCCCACAAGAGACCCAGTACTTC.

The chain joins TRBV6-1 to TRBJ1-5, with 11 bases that match TRBD1. This CDR3 is built from 15 residues. Germline V gene data show CDR1 as MNHNS and CDR2 as SASEGT. The CDR3 is CANSTDRGHNQPQHF. In DNA form, the CDR3 reads TGTGCTAACAGCACGGACAGGGGGCACAATCAGCCCCAGCATTTT.

Remarks on this clonotype: No conserved phenylalanine or tryptophan is present at the end of the CDR3, so a read error is the likely explanation. This chain connects TRBV11-1 to TRBJ2-7; TRBD1 aligns across 11 bases. The trim removed 7 bases at V and 2 bases at J, leaving 7 bases unmatched. Germline assignment: CDR1 SGHAT and CDR2 FQDESV (reference sequence). The CDR3 length is 15 residues. This chain's CDR3 is CASNLTGQGAYEQYL. In DNA form, the CDR3 reads TGTGCCAGCAACCTAACGGGACAGGGGGCCTACGAGCAGTACTTG.

Points on this clonotype: The junction does not match germline at one end; this may be a read error. The V call is TRBV29-1, the J call TRBJ1-2; D is possibly TRBD1 (5 bases). CDR1 and CDR2 (germline): SQVTM, ANQGSEA. There are 11 residues in the CDR3. The chain's CDR3 is CSVVTGRGYTF. DNA of the CDR3: TGTAGTGTTGTCACAGGTCGGGGCTACACCTTC.

Comments on this clonotype: An end of the junction does not agree with germline; a read error may underlie this. The chain joins TRBV4-1 to TRBJ2-1; TRBD2 aligns across 8 bases. The CDR3 is made up of 17 amino acids. Germline CDR1 is MGHRA and CDR2 is YSYEKL. The chain's CDR3 is CASSQPTSGRVSNEQIF. For the CDR3, the DNA is TGCGCCAGCAGCCAACCTACAAGCGGGAGAGTCAGCAATGAGCAGATCTTC.

With regard to this clonotype: Since no conserved phenylalanine or tryptophan closes the CDR3, a read error is the likely cause. The rearrangement uses TRBV29-1 and TRBJ2-3, with 10 positions matching TRBD2. Germline CDR1 SQVTM, CDR2 ANQGSEA. The CDR3 loop spans 13 amino acids. V was pared by 3 bases and J by 11 bases, with 8 bases of the junction left unmatched. The CDR3 nucleotides are TGCAGCGTTGATCGTCTAGCGGGAGTGGTGCAGTATATT. It yields the protein CSVDRLAGVVQYI.

The J gene is TRBJ1-2, the V gene TRBV4-1; the D is unclear. The CDR3 loop spans 14 amino acids. Germline CDR1 MGHRA, CDR2 YSYEKL. The CDR3 DNA follows: TGCCCCATCAGCCAAAGTGGACGGAACGATGGCTACACCTTC. As protein: CPISQSGRNDGYTF.

In the case of this clonotype: One end of the junction fails to match germline, which may point to a read error. This chain connects TRBV4-3 to TRBJ2-5, with D possibly being TRBD1 or TRBD2 (6 bases each). CDR3 size: 16 residues. CDR1 is LGHNA and CDR2 is YSLEER in the germline V gene. CDR3 sequence reads: CASSQVGGVGHETQYF. The DNA of the CDR3 is TGCGCCAGCAGCCAAGTCGGAGGGGTGGGACATGAGACCCAGTACTTT.

In the case of this clonotype: At one end, the junction sequence differs from germline, possibly due to a read error. This chain connects TRBV6-1 to TRBJ2-5, with D possibly being TRBD1 (5 bases). Germline loops: CDR1 MNHNS, CDR2 SASEGT. This CDR3 has 17 amino acids. The CDR3 region has the DNA TGTGACAGCAGTGAAAGGGTCACAGGCGTGGGTGAAGAGACCCAGTACTTC. It specifies CDSSERVTGVGEETQYF.

Turning to this clonotype: A junction end diverges from the germline sequence, so it may reflect a read error. This chain connects TRBV7-9 to TRBJ2-7; D ambiguous. CDR3 length: 12 residues. Germline lookup yields CDR1 SEHNR and CDR2 FQNEAQ (reference sequence). CDR3 sequence reads: CAGSFDFVEQYF. For the CDR3, the DNA is TGTGCCGGCAGCTTCGATTTCGTCGAGCAGTACTTC.

A remark on this clonotype: The junction does not match germline at one end; this may be a read error. The V call is TRBV7-9, the J call TRBJ2-7; D is possibly TRBD1 (7 bases). The CDR3 has 14 residues. CDR1 is SEHNR, CDR2 FQNEAQ, per germline (reference sequence). Here the CDR3 DNA reads TGTGCCAGCAGCTTAGGTCCCAGGGGGGACGAGCAGTATTTC. Its translation is CASSLGPRGDEQYF.

Regarding this clonotype: Because it lacks the conserved phenylalanine or tryptophan at the end, this CDR3 is likely a read error. Because the CDR3's place on the DNA is in doubt, the DNA is left out and the CDR3 is given as listed by TCRdb. The chain couples TRBV29-1 to TRBJ2-5; the table's D call, TRBD2, was not checked against the DNA. CDR1 and CDR2 (germline): SQVTM, ANQGSEA. Inclusive of both ends, the CDR3 amounts to 18 amino acids. CDR3 loop: CSVEFYWTSGGKHETHYI.

A single count supports this clonotype. The chain has TRBV7-9 and TRBJ1-1; no firm D call. Germline V gives CDR1 SEHNR, CDR2 FQNEAQ (reference sequence). V lost 9 bases, J lost 4 bases, and 18 bases lay in between. The CDR3 has 14 amino acids. The CDR3 is CASNQKGSSTEAFF. In nucleotides, the CDR3 is TGTGCCAGTAACCAAAAGGGAAGTAGCACTGAAGCTTTCTTT.

The V and J genes are TRBV12-3 or TRBV12-4 and TRBJ1-2; 7 bases are shared with TRBD1. The CDR3 runs to 14 residues. The ends lost 9 bases at V and 4 bases at J; junction bases unmatched: 11. The chain's CDR3 is CASSQQGYIYGYTF. The CDR3 coding sequence is TGTGCCAGTAGCCAACAGGGGTACATCTATGGCTACACCTTC.

This clonotype was observed once. Sequence at one end of the junction differs from germline and may be a read error. CDR3 amino acids: CVSSLHVRDWPSYNEQFF. The CDR3 DNA follows: TGTGTCAGTAGTTTACATGTGCGGGACTGGCCCTCCTATAATGAGCAGTTCTTC. The J gene is TRBJ2-1, the V gene TRBV11-2, with D possibly TRBD2 on 6 matching bases. Germline V CDR1 and CDR2: SGHAT, FQNNGV. This CDR3 comprises 18 residues.

Notes on this clonotype: As the CDR3 is not closed by the conserved phenylalanine or tryptophan, this likely results from a read error. The limits of the CDR3 on the DNA are not certain, so only TCRdb's listed CDR3 is given. The chain joins TRBV11-3 to TRBJ2-4; no check of the table's D call, TRBD2, against the DNA was made. Per germline, CDR1 SGHNT and CDR2 YENEEA. The CDR3 sequence runs 15 residues, both termini included. CDR3 sequence reads: CASGPGGDGKNIQCL.

Concerning this clonotype: An end of the junction differs from the germline gene, which may be a read error. V usage is TRBV10-2 and J usage is TRBJ2-3; no firm D call. Germline V gene lookup returns CDR1 WSHSY and CDR2 SAAADI. The CDR3 has 12 amino acids. DNA of the CDR3: TGCGCCAGCAGTGAGAACACAGACACGCTGTATTTT. Translated: CASSENTDTLYF.

Details on this clonotype: Mismatch with germline at one junction end may stem from a read error. The chain carries TRBV29-1 and TRBJ2-5; 9 bases map to TRBD1. This CDR3 region has 13 residues. CDR1 is SQVTM, CDR2 ANQGSEA, per germline. The CDR3 protein is CSVGTGNLGTQYF. For the CDR3, the DNA is TGTAGCGTTGGGACAGGGAATTTGGGGACCCAGTACTTC.

This sequence joins TRBV29-1 and TRBJ2-1; perhaps TRBD1 as D (6 bases). Deletions cut 8 bases from V and 10 bases from J, with 18 bases between. CDR3 length: 12 amino acids. The V gene's germline CDR1 is SQVTM and CDR2 ANQGSEA. The CDR3 is CSPEQGNEEQFF. CDR3 DNA sequence: TGCAGCCCGGAACAGGGTAACGAAGAGCAGTTCTTC.

For this clonotype: A read error may produce the germline difference seen at one junction end. The chain links TRBV10-3 to TRBJ2-4, with 8 bases that match TRBD2. CDR1 is ENHRY and CDR2 is SYGVKD in the germline V gene. This CDR3 has 14 amino acids. CDR3 nucleotide sequence: TGTACCATCAGTGACTTGCGGGAGGCAAAGATTCAGTACTTC. It specifies CTISDLREAKIQYF.